Listed here are 5 T cell receptor beta chains from one sample, sequenced in a study of beta chain features in type 1 diabetes. The sequenced template was cDNA made from the entire isolated RNA. Clones were read by immunoSEQ multiplex PCR, and TCRdb kept only the in-frame ones, dropping some. The table has some 230,000 clones, around 9.6% seen once. The specimen was naive CD4+ T cells from blood. The origin of the receptors is a woman aged 18-30 years in good health.

This sequence joins TRBV5-1 and TRBJ2-2, with D hard to call. This CDR3 is 14 amino acids long. CDR1 and CDR2 from the germline V gene are SGHRS and YFSETQ. The germline V and J ends were trimmed by 0 bases and 4 bases, with 7 bases remaining between them. For the CDR3, the DNA is TGCGCCAGCAGCTTGGTATCGAGCACCGGGGAGCTGTTTTTT. Protein product: CASSLVSSTGELFF.

J is TRBJ2-3 and V is TRBV4-1, with a possible D match to TRBD2 (6 bases). The V gene's germline CDR1 is MGHRA and CDR2 YSYEKL. The germline V and J ends were trimmed by 1 base and 1 base, with 12 bases remaining between them. The CDR3 covers 16 residues. The CDR3 here is CASSQGRATGTDTQYF. DNA for the CDR3: TGCGCCAGCAGCCAAGGGAGGGCGACGGGCACAGATACGCAGTATTTT.

This clone occurred a few times. The V and J genes are TRBV13 and TRBJ1-1, with D tentatively TRBD1 (5 bases). Germline V gene sequence: CDR1 PRHDT, CDR2 FYEKMQ (reference sequence). Trimming took 5 bases from V and 1 from J, leaving 8 bases between them. The CDR3 has 13 residues. This chain's CDR3 is CASSLDRNTEAFF. The CDR3 region has the DNA TGTGCCAGCAGCCTTGACAGGAACACTGAAGCTTTCTTT.

This clone was counted between two and nine times. The chain uses TRBV30 and TRBJ1-5; 11 positions agree with TRBD1. This CDR3 spans 17 amino acids. Germline loops: CDR1 GTSNPN, CDR2 SVGIG (reference sequence). The trim removed 2 bases at V and 5 bases at J, leaving 11 bases unmatched. Here the CDR3 reads CAWSPGQGASFDQPQHF. In DNA, the CDR3 is TGTGCCTGGAGTCCCGGACAGGGGGCGAGTTTTGATCAGCCCCAGCATTTT.

The sample holds a few counts of this clone. The rearrangement joins TRBV18 to TRBJ2-3, with 9 positions matching TRBD2. Looked up from germline, CDR1 is KGHSH and CDR2 is LQKENI. V was clipped by 0 bases and J by 5 bases; unmatched bases: 3. The CDR3 sequence is 15 residues long. The CDR3 protein is CASSPPAGGQDTQYF. CDR3 DNA: TGTGCCAGCTCACCACCGGCGGGGGGGCAAGATACGCAGTATTTT.